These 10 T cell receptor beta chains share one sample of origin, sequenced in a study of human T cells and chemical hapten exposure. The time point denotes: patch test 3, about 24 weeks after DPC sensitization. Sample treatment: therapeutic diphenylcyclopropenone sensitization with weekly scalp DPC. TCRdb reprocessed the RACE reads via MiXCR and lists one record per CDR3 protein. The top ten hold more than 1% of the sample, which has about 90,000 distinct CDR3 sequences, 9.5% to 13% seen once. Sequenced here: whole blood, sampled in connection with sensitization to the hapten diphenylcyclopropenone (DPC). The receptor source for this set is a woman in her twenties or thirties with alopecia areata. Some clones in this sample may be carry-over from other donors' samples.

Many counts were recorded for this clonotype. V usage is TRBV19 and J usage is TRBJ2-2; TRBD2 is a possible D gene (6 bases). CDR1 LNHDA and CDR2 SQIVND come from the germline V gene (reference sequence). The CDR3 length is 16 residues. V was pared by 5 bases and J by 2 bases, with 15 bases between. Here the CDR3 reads CASSVTGLRNTGELFF. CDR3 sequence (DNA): TGTGCCAGTAGTGTAACGGGACTCCGAAACACCGGGGAGCTGTTTTTT.

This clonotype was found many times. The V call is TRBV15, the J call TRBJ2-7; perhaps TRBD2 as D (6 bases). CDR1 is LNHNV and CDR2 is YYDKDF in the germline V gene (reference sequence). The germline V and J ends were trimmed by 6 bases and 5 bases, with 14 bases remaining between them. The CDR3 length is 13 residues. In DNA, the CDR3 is TGTGCCACCAGAGGGTCCCCGGGGGACGAGCAGTACGTC. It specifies CATRGSPGDEQYV.

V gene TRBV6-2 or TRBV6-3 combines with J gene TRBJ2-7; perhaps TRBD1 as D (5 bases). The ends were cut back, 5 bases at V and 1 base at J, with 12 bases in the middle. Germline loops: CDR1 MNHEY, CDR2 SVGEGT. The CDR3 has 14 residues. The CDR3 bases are TGTGCCAGCAGTCTTCACCGGACATCCTACGAGCAGTACTTC. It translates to CASSLHRTSYEQYF.

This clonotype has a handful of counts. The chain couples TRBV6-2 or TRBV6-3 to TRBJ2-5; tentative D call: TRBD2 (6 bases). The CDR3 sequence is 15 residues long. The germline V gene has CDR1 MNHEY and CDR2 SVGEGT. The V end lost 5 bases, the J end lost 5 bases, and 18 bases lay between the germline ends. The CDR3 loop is CASSAEGGPMETQYF. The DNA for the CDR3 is TGTGCCAGCAGTGCCGAGGGAGGTCCGATGGAGACCCAGTACTTC.

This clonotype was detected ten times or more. For the CDR3, the DNA is TGTGCCAGCAGCGGGGGGCTGGGCAGGGATGAAAAACTGTTTTTT. Translated: CASSGGLGRDEKLFF. The rearrangement links TRBV2 to TRBJ1-4; D perhaps matches TRBD1 (6 bases). The V and J ends lost 6 bases and 6 bases respectively, with 17 bases between them. The germline V gene has CDR1 SNHLY and CDR2 FYNNEI. There are 15 residues in the CDR3.

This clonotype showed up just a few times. DNA of the CDR3: TGTGCCACCAGTGACCCCTGGACAGGAGGAAGAGACTCTGATACCACAGATACGCAGTATTTT. Its translation: CATSDPWTGGRDSDTTDTQYF. J is TRBJ2-3 and V is TRBV24-1; 7 bases line up with TRBD1. The ends lost 4 bases at V and 2 bases at J; junction bases unmatched: 23. The length of the CDR3 is 21 residues. In germline, CDR1 is KGHDR, CDR2 SFDVKD.

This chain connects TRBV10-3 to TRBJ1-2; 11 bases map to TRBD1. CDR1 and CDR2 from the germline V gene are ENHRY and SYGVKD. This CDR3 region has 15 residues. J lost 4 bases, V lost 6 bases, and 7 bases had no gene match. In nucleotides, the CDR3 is TGTGCCATCAGCAGGGGGACAGGGGGTGGCTATGGCTACACCTTC. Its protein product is CAISRGTGGGYGYTF.

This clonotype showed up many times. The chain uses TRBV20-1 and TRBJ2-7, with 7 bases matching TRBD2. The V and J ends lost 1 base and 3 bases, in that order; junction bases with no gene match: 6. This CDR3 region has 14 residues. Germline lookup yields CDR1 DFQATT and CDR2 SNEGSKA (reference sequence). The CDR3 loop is CSARGLARDYEQYF. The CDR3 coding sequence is TGCAGTGCTAGAGGACTAGCCAGGGACTACGAGCAGTACTTC.

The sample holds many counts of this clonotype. The CDR3 loop is CAWSPWTVSNEQFF. Written as DNA, the CDR3 is TGTGCCTGGAGTCCGTGGACAGTGAGCAATGAGCAGTTCTTC. The genes are TRBV30 and TRBJ2-1; D is possibly TRBD1 (6 bases). Trimming took 2 bases from V and 6 from J, leaving 14 bases between them. Per germline, CDR1 GTSNPN and CDR2 SVGIG (reference sequence). This CDR3 is built from 14 residues. Looking up the rest from reference TRBV30 and TRBJ2-1 gives the full variable domain: SQTIHQWPATLVQPVGSPLSLECTVEGTSNPNLYWYRQAAGRGLQLLFYSVGIGQISSEVPQNLSASRPQDRQFILSSKKLLLSDSGFYLCAWSPWTVSNEQFFGPGTRLTVL.

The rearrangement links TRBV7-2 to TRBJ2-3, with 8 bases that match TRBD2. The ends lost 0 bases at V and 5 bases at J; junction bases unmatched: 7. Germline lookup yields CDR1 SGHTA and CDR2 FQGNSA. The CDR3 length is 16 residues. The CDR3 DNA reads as TGTGCCAGCAGCTTAGCGCCTAGCGGGTCCAGAGATACGCAGTATTTT. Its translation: CASSLAPSGSRDTQYF.